This T cell receptor (beta chain) came from a study of CD8 T cells in ankylosing spondylitis. Points from the study as a whole: A TCR beta motif of roughly 8 highly homologous variants seemed to mark ankylosing spondylitis blood.

The CDR3 loop spans 14 amino acids. J was trimmed by 5 bases and V by 1 base; bases with no gene match: 5. Germline CDR1 reads DFQATT; CDR2 reads SNEGSKA (reference sequence). As concerns this clonotype: Its antigen is undetermined.

TCRdb re-derived calls from the 5' RACE reads in MiXCR, one entry per CDR3 protein. The sample records a few hundred thousand distinct CDR3 sequences, about 16% being singletons. This chain joins TRBV20-1 and TRBJ2-5; 9 bases line up with TRBD2. The TCR sequence derives from a male donor with ankylosing spondylitis. The specimen sequenced was blood, either unsorted or a sorted T cell fraction (not recorded which). In DNA form, the CDR3 reads TGCAGTGCTAGAGCGGGACTAGCAGCTGAGACCCAGTACTTC. Encoded protein: CSARAGLAAETQYF.